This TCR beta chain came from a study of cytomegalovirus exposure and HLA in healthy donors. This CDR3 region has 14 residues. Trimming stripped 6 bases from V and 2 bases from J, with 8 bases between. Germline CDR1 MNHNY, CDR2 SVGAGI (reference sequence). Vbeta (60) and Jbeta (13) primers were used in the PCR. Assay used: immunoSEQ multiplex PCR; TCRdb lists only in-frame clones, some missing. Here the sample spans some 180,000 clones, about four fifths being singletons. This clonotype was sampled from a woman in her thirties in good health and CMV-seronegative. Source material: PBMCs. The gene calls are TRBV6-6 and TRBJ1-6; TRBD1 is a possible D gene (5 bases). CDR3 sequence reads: CASSQGPYNSPLHF. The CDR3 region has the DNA TGTGCCAGCAGCCAGGGCCCCTATAATTCACCCCTCCACTTT.